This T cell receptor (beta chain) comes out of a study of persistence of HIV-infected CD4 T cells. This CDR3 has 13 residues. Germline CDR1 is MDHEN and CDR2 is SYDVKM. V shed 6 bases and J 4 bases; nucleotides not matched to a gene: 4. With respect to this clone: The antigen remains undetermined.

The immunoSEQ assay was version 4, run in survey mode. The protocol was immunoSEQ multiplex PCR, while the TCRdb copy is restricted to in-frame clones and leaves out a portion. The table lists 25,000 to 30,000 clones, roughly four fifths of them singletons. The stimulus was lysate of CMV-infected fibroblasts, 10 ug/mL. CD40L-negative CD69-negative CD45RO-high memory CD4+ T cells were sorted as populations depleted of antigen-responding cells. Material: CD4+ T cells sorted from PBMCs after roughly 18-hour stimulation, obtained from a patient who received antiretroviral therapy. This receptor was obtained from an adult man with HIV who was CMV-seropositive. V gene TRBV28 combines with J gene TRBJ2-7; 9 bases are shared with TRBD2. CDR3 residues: CASRAGGLYEQYF. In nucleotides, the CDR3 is TGTGCCAGCAGGGCGGGGGGGCTTTACGAGCAGTACTTC.